A single sample gave rise to the 17 T cell receptor beta chains below, sequenced in a study of T cell changes during pregnancy in multiple sclerosis. Produced via immunoSEQ multiplex PCR; TCRdb's table is partial and in-frame only. The repertoire consists of approximately 50,000 clones, with about nine tenths occurring once and the leading ten covering 10%. The specimen was CD8+ T cells from peripheral blood mononuclear cells, collected after pregnancy. The receptor set was obtained from a female donor with multiple sclerosis, enrolled in a pregnancy study.

This clone turned up a few times. The J gene is TRBJ2-7, the V gene TRBV4-2; 11 bases map to TRBD1. The CDR3 is 16 residues long. Germline V gives CDR1 LGHNA, CDR2 YNFKEQ. V lost 0 bases, J lost 3 bases, and 4 bases stayed unmatched. In DNA form, the CDR3 reads TGTGCCAGCAGCCAAGAATCCGGGACAGGGGGCTACGAGCAGTACTTC. Translated, it gives CASSQESGTGGYEQYF.

V is TRBV5-1 and J is TRBJ2-7; 12 bases map to TRBD2. After removal of 4 bases from V and 3 bases from J, the junction contained 2 bases not matched to a gene. The germline CDR1 and CDR2 sequences are SGHRS and YFSETQ. The CDR3 runs to 14 residues. The CDR3 DNA is TGCGCCAGCAGCCTGACTAGCGGGGGCTACGAGCAGTACTTC. Translated: CASSLTSGGYEQYF.

The chain links TRBV2 to TRBJ1-4, with a tentative D call TRBD1 (5 bases). Per the germline V gene, CDR1 is SNHLY and CDR2 is FYNNEI. The CDR3 spans 13 residues. Trimming pared 8 bases from V and 8 bases from J, leaving 15 bases between. CDR3 sequence reads: CASQDGGKEKLFF. CDR3 nucleotide sequence: TGTGCCAGCCAGGACGGGGGGAAGGAAAAACTGTTTTTT.

This clone was recorded once. The chain couples TRBV18 to TRBJ1-6; 7 bases are shared with TRBD1. CDR1 is KGHSH, CDR2 LQKENI, per germline. With V trimmed by 5 bases and J by 7 bases, 5 bases remained unmatched. This CDR3 region has 14 residues. The CDR3 DNA follows: TGTGCCAGCTCAAATTGGGACAGCAATTCACCCCTCCACTTT. Translated, it gives CASSNWDSNSPLHF.

The CDR3 DNA sequence: TGTGCCAGCAGTGAGTTTGGGGGGTACGAGCAGTACTTC. This codes for CASSEFGGYEQYF. The rearrangement uses TRBV6-1 and TRBJ2-7, with a weak D call TRBD2 (6 bases). Germline V gives CDR1 MNHNS, CDR2 SASEGT. V gave up 3 bases and J gave up 4 bases, with 10 bases separating them. This CDR3 is built from 13 residues.

This chain joins TRBV19 and TRBJ2-1; unclear D gene. Germline loops: CDR1 LNHDA, CDR2 SQIVND (reference sequence). The germline V and J ends were trimmed by 2 bases and 7 bases, with 15 bases remaining between them. The CDR3 contains 15 residues. The CDR3 region is CASSIFASPMNEQFF. The CDR3 DNA reads TGTGCCAGTAGTATATTTGCGTCCCCAATGAATGAGCAGTTCTTC.

The chain has TRBV5-5 and TRBJ1-3, with 7 bases lining up with TRBD1. J gave up 8 bases and V 3 bases, and 5 bases lay outside the gene matches. This CDR3 has 13 amino acids. The germline V gene has CDR1 SGHKS and CDR2 YYEKEE (reference sequence). CDR3 nucleotides: TGTGCCAGCAGCTGGGGGACAGCTGACACCATATATTTT. This encodes CASSWGTADTIYF.

J is TRBJ2-1 and V is TRBV27, with 13 nucleotides matching TRBD2. Germline CDR1 and CDR2: MNHEY and SMNVEV (reference sequence). CDR3 length: 15 residues. After removal of 11 bases from V and 6 bases from J, the junction contained 10 bases not matched to a gene. This CDR3 reads CALHPTSGGANEQFF. The CDR3 DNA sequence: TGTGCCCTTCACCCCACTAGCGGGGGGGCCAATGAGCAGTTCTTC.

This clone was recorded once. The chain employs TRBV27 and TRBJ2-7; TRBD2 agrees at 8 bases. In germline, CDR1 is MNHEY, CDR2 SMNVEV (reference sequence). The V gene end was trimmed by 3 bases and the J gene end by 3 bases; junction bases not matched to a gene: 13. The CDR3 runs to 17 residues. CDR3 region: CASSFAGPAGAHYEQYF. CDR3 bases: TGTGCCAGCAGTTTCGCTGGACCAGCGGGGGCCCACTACGAGCAGTACTTC.

This chain uses TRBV5-1 with TRBJ1-2; the match to TRBD1 covers 7 bases. This CDR3 spans 18 amino acids. From germline, CDR1 is SGHRS and CDR2 YFSETQ. The V and J ends lost 0 bases and 1 base, in that order; junction bases with no gene match: 12. CDR3 sequence reads: CASSLAWTGPQNNYGYTF. The DNA of the CDR3 is TGCGCCAGCAGCTTGGCGTGGACAGGACCCCAAAATAACTATGGCTACACCTTC.

The chain carries TRBV7-6 and TRBJ1-1; no clear D gene. The CDR3 is 11 amino acids. Trimming shortened V by 5 bases and J by 2 bases, and 3 bases separated the two germline ends. Germline V gene sequence: CDR1 SGHVS, CDR2 FNYEAQ. The CDR3 nucleotides read TGTGCCAGCAGCACAAACACTGAAGCTTTCTTT. This translates into CASSTNTEAFF. The full variable domain, completed using reference TRBV7-6 and TRBJ1-1, is GAGVSQSPRYKVTKRGQDVALRCDPISGHVSLYWYRQALGQGPEFLTYFNYEAQQDKSGLPNDRFSAERPEGSISTLTIQRTEQRDSAMYRCASSTNTEAFFGQGTRLTVV.

The V gene is TRBV27, the J gene TRBJ2-7; D may be TRBD2 (5 bases). The CDR3 sequence is 15 residues long. The germline V gene encodes CDR1 MNHEY and CDR2 SMNVEV (reference sequence). Trimming removed 2 bases at V and 3 bases at J, with 14 bases between. The CDR3 DNA reads TGTGCCAGCAGTTTAGTACCGGGGAGCGGCTACGAGCAGTACTTC. Translation gives CASSLVPGSGYEQYF.

This chain joins TRBV11-2 and TRBJ2-2; 9 bases fit TRBD2. J gave up 5 bases and V 10 bases, and 8 bases lay outside the gene matches. The CDR3 consists of 14 residues. Germline V gene lookup returns CDR1 SGHAT and CDR2 FQNNGV. The CDR3: CATTSGGPTGELFF. The DNA for the CDR3 is TGTGCCACTACGAGCGGGGGGCCGACCGGGGAGCTGTTTTTT.

This chain connects TRBV4-1 to TRBJ2-3; D remains unclear. Trimming removed 6 bases at V and 6 bases at J, with 16 bases between. The CDR3 covers 14 residues. From germline, CDR1 is MGHRA and CDR2 YSYEKL. The chain's CDR3 is CASSGTTIGDTQYF. The DNA for the CDR3 is TGCGCCAGCAGTGGTACTACAATCGGGGATACGCAGTATTTT.

This clone came up once. This rearrangement joins TRBV6-4 to TRBJ2-3, with 10 bases fitting TRBD2. Germline V gives CDR1 MRHNA, CDR2 SNTAGT. The CDR3 is 16 amino acids. V dropped 5 bases and J dropped 2; count of bases not matched to a gene: 7. The CDR3 DNA reads as TGTGCCAGCAGTCCTTCTAGCGGGGGCCACACAGATACGCAGTATTTT. It encodes CASSPSSGGHTDTQYF.

The rearrangement joins TRBV7-8 to TRBJ2-7, with D tentatively TRBD1 (5 bases). CDR1 and CDR2 (germline): SGHVS, FQNEAQ. The V end was cut by 2 bases, the J end by 0 bases, with 14 bases between. The CDR3 contains 16 residues. CDR3 sequence: CASSLSTAQSSYEQYF. The CDR3 nucleotides are TGTGCCAGCAGCTTATCGACAGCCCAAAGCTCCTACGAGCAGTACTTC.

J is TRBJ1-2 and V is TRBV6-1; TRBD1 matches 8 bases. This CDR3 comprises 13 residues. Germline CDR1 and CDR2: MNHNS and SASEGT. The V gene end was trimmed by 6 bases and the J gene end by 4 bases; junction bases not matched to a gene: 4. The CDR3 region has the DNA TGTGCCAGCAGGGGGGGACAGGCCTATGGCTACACCTTC. This translates into CASRGGQAYGYTF.